The TCR beta chain under discussion was sequenced for a study of response to subunit inactivated influenza vaccine. Broader study findings: The authors proposed limited new T cell recruitment per seasonal influenza vaccination.

This clonotype was picked up a small number of times. Its specificity is unknown. TCRdb re-called the RT-PCR reads with MiXCR, one entry per CDR3 protein. The sample has roughly 700,000 distinct CDR3 sequences, roughly 14% seen once. Germline V CDR1 and CDR2: SGHRS, YFSETQ. This CDR3 is built from 15 residues. J gave up 8 bases and V 3 bases, and 8 bases lay outside the gene matches. This TCR was recovered from a man between 50 and 59 years old who received an inactivated influenza vaccine. The sample here was PBMCs from blood, taken roughly 13 days after vaccination. The chain carries TRBV5-1 and TRBJ1-4, with TRBD1 matching 9 bases. CDR3 protein: CASSSQGQGGEKLFF. The CDR3 DNA reads TGCGCCAGCAGCTCCCAGGGACAGGGAGGCGAAAAACTGTTTTTT. Looking up the rest from reference TRBV5-1 and TRBJ1-4 gives the full variable domain: KAGVTQTPRYLIKTRGQQVTLSCSPISGHRSVSWYQQTPGQGLQFLFEYFSETQRNKGNFPGRFSGRQFSNSRSEMNVSTLELGDSALYLCASSSQGQGGEKLFFGSGTQLSVL.